This T cell receptor (beta chain) was recovered during a study of PD-1 and CTLA-4 blockade in melanoma (dated by TCRdb to the early 2020s). A note on the overall study: The study compared how PD-1 blockade and CTLA-4 blockade affected the melanoma-reactive CD8 T cell response in patients with melanoma.

The receptor library was made with the immunoSEQ multiplex PCR assay. TCRdb retrieved this table from immuneACCESS and kept in-frame rearrangements only. Not all clones are present; in checked studies, unresolved V genes account for under half, and no reason is known for the remainder. This sample holds 15,000 to 20,000 clones; around 70% were observed only once. The top ten constitute about 17% of the sample. Remarks on this clone: Its cognate antigen has yet to be identified. No base qualities exist here, and no much larger clone lies one base off it.

Between the V and J ends, shortened by 6 bases and 3 bases respectively, the junction contains 12 bases. From the cysteine up to the phenylalanine, the CDR3 has a length of 13 residues. Kept here is only the CDR3 DNA, which spans 39 bases and is read in frame from base 1. The clonotype was recovered from a human donor with melanoma. The sequence is built from TRBV12-3 or TRBV12-4 and TRBJ2-7; confidence is insufficient to name the D gene. The source was CD8+ T cells from peripheral blood, collected before anti-PD-1 treatment. Read as DNA, the sequence is TGTGCCAGCAGCCCCCCACCCGGCTACGAGCAGTACTTC. This translates into CASSPPPGYEQYF.